The T cell receptor beta chain described here comes from a study of CD8 T cells in Susac syndrome. The V and J ends lost 6 bases and 0 bases respectively, with 9 bases between them. The CDR3 has 14 residues. Per the germline V gene, CDR1 is MNHEY and CDR2 is SVGAGI. The study, taken as a whole, reports: As the study acknowledged, the number of individuals who were part of its TCR sequencing and HLA analysis was relatively small.

To note about this clonotype: Its antigen is undetermined.

A quantity of about 0.45 to 1 ug RNA underwent reverse transcription using random hexamers. By means of immunoSEQ multiplex PCR, TCR beta CDR3 spanning 54 Vbeta and 13 Jbeta underwent amplification. Each CDR3 protein gets one entry after TCRdb re-called the immunoSEQ multiplex PCR reads with MiXCR. The sample has about 64,000 distinct CDR3 sequences, approximately 96% seen once. The source is a human donor with multiple sclerosis. The sequencing input was CD8+ T cells from PBMCs. The V and J genes are TRBV6-5 and TRBJ1-5; the D is unclear. The CDR3 protein is CASRVSYSNQPQHF. The CDR3 nucleotides read TGTGCCAGCAGGGTGTCGTATAGCAATCAGCCCCAGCATTTT.